This T cell receptor beta chain stems from a study of OX40 agonist ivuxolimab in advanced cancers. Germline CDR1 LGHNA, CDR2 YNFKEQ. The CDR3 runs to 17 residues. V was pared by 1 base and J by 0 bases, with 14 bases between. Profiled with immunoSEQ multiplex PCR; TCRdb holds only in-frame clones, not every one. The profile shows over 70,000 clones, approximately 91% of them singletons. The sequencing here drew on CD4+ or CD8+ T cells sorted from blood, taken in a trial of the OX40 agonist ivuxolimab. The rearrangement uses TRBV4-2 and TRBJ2-3; tentative D call: TRBD2 (5 bases). The receptor was isolated from an adult with an advanced solid tumor such as melanoma, head and neck, liver or kidney cancer. The CDR3 sequence is CASSQVARTDSTDTQYF. In DNA, the CDR3 is TGTGCCAGCAGCCAAGTAGCGAGGACGGACAGCACAGATACGCAGTATTTT.